This TCR beta chain is from a study of shared clonotypes between healthy human individuals. Using immunoSEQ multiplex PCR, the repertoire was profiled, and TCRdb retains in-frame clones only, with some absent. The sample shows some 2 million clones, approximately 94% of them seen only once. The V end lost 4 bases, the J end lost 2 bases, and 17 bases lay between the germline ends. The germline V gene encodes CDR1 SEHNR and CDR2 FQNEAQ (reference sequence). The CDR3 runs to 16 residues. CD8 cells regarded as naive lacked CD45RO, were positively chosen for CCR7, and omitted terminally differentiated effector memory CD45RA+ cells.

V is TRBV7-9 and J is TRBJ1-2; D is possibly TRBD1 (5 bases). Material: naive CD8+ T cells sorted from blood. The receptor was derived from a man aged 18-30 years in good health. This chain's CDR3 is CASSWGPEVRNYGYTF. The CDR3 bases are TGTGCCAGCAGCTGGGGACCAGAGGTACGAAACTATGGCTACACCTTC.